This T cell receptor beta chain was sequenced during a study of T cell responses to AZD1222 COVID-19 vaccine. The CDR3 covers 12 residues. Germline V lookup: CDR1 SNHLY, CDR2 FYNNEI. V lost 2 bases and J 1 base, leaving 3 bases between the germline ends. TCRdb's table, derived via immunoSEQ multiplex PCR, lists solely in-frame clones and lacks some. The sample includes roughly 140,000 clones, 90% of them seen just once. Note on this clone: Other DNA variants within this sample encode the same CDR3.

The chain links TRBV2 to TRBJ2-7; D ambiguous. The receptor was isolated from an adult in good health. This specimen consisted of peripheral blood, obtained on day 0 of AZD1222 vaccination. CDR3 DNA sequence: TGTGCCAGCAGTGAAACTTCCTACGAGCAGTACTTC. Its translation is CASSETSYEQYF. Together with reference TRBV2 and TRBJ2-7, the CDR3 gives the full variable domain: EPEVTQTPSHQVTQMGQEVILRCVPISNHLYFYWYRQILGQKVEFLVSFYNNEISEKSEIFDDQFSVERPDGSNFTLKIRSTKLEDSAMYFCASSETSYEQYFGPGTRLTVT.